This TCR beta chain was identified in a study of blood T cell repertoires in COVID-19. Study-level background: Acute and convalescent COVID-19 specimens originated in the United States, Italy and Spain. T cells, B-cell-depleted T cells, or PBMCs provided the cDNA or gDNA that served as material.

With 5 bases removed from V and 8 bases from J, the gap between germline ends came to 12 bases. This CDR3 comprises 11 residues. Germline loops: CDR1 GTSNPN, CDR2 SVGIG (reference sequence). In the original processing: The assay estimated nucleated cells by amplifying reference gene primers. The method was immunoSEQ multiplex PCR; TCRdb's version includes in-frame clones alone and lacks a portion of them. The V and J calls and clone size are taken from that table; D and trimming were inferred from the DNA. The table shows approximately 75,000 clones, with around 83% occurring only once. The sample was peripheral blood. The receptor comes from a woman aged 80 or over with acute or convalescent COVID-19. The rearrangement uses TRBV30 and TRBJ1-1; D ambiguous. The CDR3, as DNA: TGTGCCTGGGCCTCATCGGGGGAAGCTTTCTTT. This sequence encodes CAWASSGEAFF.